Listed below are T cell receptor beta chains from one sample, sequenced in a study of T cell changes during pregnancy in multiple sclerosis. Clones were read by immunoSEQ multiplex PCR, and TCRdb kept only the in-frame ones, dropping some. Here the sample spans 70,000 to 85,000 clones, roughly nine tenths being singletons. This material consisted of peripheral blood, taken before pregnancy. These receptors all come from a female donor with multiple sclerosis, enrolled in a pregnancy study. Each CDR3 is given with its conserved first and last residue. D genes are given only for firm matches. Clone sizes are given selectively: once, few, many, or a class where the clone is expanded.

d_call: .
clone_size: .
v_call: TRBV6-6
j_call: TRBJ1-2
cdr3_nt: TGTGCCAGCAGTTACGAGGGCAGCCCCTATGGCTACACCTTC
cdr3_aa: CASSYEGSPYGYTF

d_call: .
clone_size: .
v_call: TRBV6-6
j_call: TRBJ1-2
cdr3_nt: TGTGCCAGCAGTATCCTAGATGGCTACACCTTC
cdr3_aa: CASSILDGYTF

d_call: TRBD1
clone_size: .
v_call: TRBV7-9
j_call: TRBJ1-3
cdr3_nt: TGTGCCAGCAGCCCGGACAGGGTTTACACCATATATTTT
cdr3_aa: CASSPDRVYTIYF

d_call: TRBD2
clone_size: .
v_call: TRBV7-8
j_call: TRBJ2-1
cdr3_nt: TGTGCCAGCAGCCCGGGGACTAGCGGGGGGGCCGTATATGAGCAGTTCTTC
cdr3_aa: CASSPGTSGGAVYEQFF

d_call: TRBD1
clone_size: .
v_call: TRBV9
j_call: TRBJ2-7
cdr3_nt: TGTGCCAGCAGCGGACGACAGGGGGTACACGAGCAGTACTTC
cdr3_aa: CASSGRQGVHEQYF

d_call: TRBD1
clone_size: .
v_call: TRBV9
j_call: TRBJ2-5
cdr3_nt: TGTGCCAGCAGCGTATGGGGACAGCACCAAGAGACCCAGTACTTC
cdr3_aa: CASSVWGQHQETQYF

d_call: TRBD1
clone_size: .
v_call: TRBV6-1
j_call: TRBJ2-1
cdr3_nt: TGTGCCAGCAGTGGGTTGGGACAGGGCGTGAATGAGCAGTTCTTC
cdr3_aa: CASSGLGQGVNEQFF

d_call: .
clone_size: .
v_call: TRBV7-2
j_call: TRBJ2-1
cdr3_nt: TGTGCCAGCAGCTTGCGGGGTACCTACAATGAGCAGTTCTTC
cdr3_aa: CASSLRGTYNEQFF

d_call: TRBD1
clone_size: .
v_call: TRBV2
j_call: TRBJ1-5
cdr3_nt: TGTGCCAGCCTTCGGGACAGAGGCCTAACGAACAATCAGCCCCAGCATTTT
cdr3_aa: CASLRDRGLTNNQPQHF

d_call: TRBD1
clone_size: .
v_call: TRBV19
j_call: TRBJ1-2
cdr3_nt: TGTGCCAGTAGTATAGTACACAGGGGGCATGGCTACACCTTC
cdr3_aa: CASSIVHRGHGYTF

d_call: TRBD1
clone_size: .
v_call: TRBV7-7
j_call: TRBJ2-5
cdr3_nt: TGTGCTAGCAGCCGGACAGGGGGAGAGACCCAGTACTTC
cdr3_aa: CASSRTGGETQYF

d_call: .
clone_size: few
v_call: TRBV6-4
j_call: TRBJ2-3
cdr3_nt: TGTGCCAGCAGTGAAGGAGAGAGAGATACGCAGTATTTT
cdr3_aa: CASSEGERDTQYF

d_call: .
clone_size: .
v_call: TRBV5-6
j_call: TRBJ1-1
cdr3_nt: TGTGCCAGCAGCCACCCGGGTCCCCGAGACACTGAAGCTTTCTTT
cdr3_aa: CASSHPGPRDTEAFF

d_call: TRBD1
clone_size: .
v_call: TRBV6-1
j_call: TRBJ1-2
cdr3_nt: TGTGCCAGCAGGGGACAGGGACGTGGCTACACCTTC
cdr3_aa: CASRGQGRGYTF

d_call: .
clone_size: .
v_call: TRBV30
j_call: TRBJ1-2
cdr3_nt: TGTGCCTTCCCCCGGAACTATGGCTACACCTTC
cdr3_aa: CAFPRNYGYTF

d_call: TRBD2
clone_size: .
v_call: TRBV2
j_call: TRBJ2-5
cdr3_nt: TGTGCCAGCAGTGAAGATAAGCGGGGGGGCCACGAGACCCAGTACTTC
cdr3_aa: CASSEDKRGGHETQYF

d_call: TRBD1
clone_size: .
v_call: TRBV12-5
j_call: TRBJ1-5
cdr3_nt: TGTGCTAGTGGTTCTATCAGACAGGGCGGGAATCAGCCCCAGCATTTT
cdr3_aa: CASGSIRQGGNQPQHF

d_call: .
clone_size: .
v_call: TRBV18
j_call: TRBJ1-5
cdr3_nt: TGTGCCAGCTCACCGCTGGACAGCGATATTCAGCCCCAGCATTTT
cdr3_aa: CASSPLDSDIQPQHF

d_call: TRBD1
clone_size: .
v_call: TRBV5-1
j_call: TRBJ2-7
cdr3_nt: TGCGCCAGCAGCCTCGGACAGGGGGCGACGAACTTC
cdr3_aa: CASSLGQGATNF

d_call: .
clone_size: few
v_call: TRBV4-2
j_call: TRBJ1-1
cdr3_nt: TGTGCCAGCAGCCAAGACCGGGGGGCGAGCACTGAAGCTTTCTTT
cdr3_aa: CASSQDRGASTEAFF

d_call: TRBD1
clone_size: .
v_call: TRBV9
j_call: TRBJ1-1
cdr3_nt: TGTGCCAGCAGCCTGAGTCAGGGGGCCCTGAACACTGAAGCTTTCTTT
cdr3_aa: CASSLSQGALNTEAFF